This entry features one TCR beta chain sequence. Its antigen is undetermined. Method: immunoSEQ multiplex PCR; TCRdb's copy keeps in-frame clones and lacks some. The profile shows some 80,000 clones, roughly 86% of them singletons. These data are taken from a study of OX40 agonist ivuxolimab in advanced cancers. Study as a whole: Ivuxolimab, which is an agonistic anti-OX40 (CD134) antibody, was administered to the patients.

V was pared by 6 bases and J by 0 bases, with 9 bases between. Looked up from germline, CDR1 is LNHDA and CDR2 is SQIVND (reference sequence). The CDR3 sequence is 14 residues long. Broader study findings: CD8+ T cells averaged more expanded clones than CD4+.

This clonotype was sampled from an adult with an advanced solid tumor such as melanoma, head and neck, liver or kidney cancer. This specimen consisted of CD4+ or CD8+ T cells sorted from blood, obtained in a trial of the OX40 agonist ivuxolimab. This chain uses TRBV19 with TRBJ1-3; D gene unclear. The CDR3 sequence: CASRLASSGNTIYF. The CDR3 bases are TGTGCCAGTAGGCTCGCAAGCTCTGGAAACACCATATATTTT.